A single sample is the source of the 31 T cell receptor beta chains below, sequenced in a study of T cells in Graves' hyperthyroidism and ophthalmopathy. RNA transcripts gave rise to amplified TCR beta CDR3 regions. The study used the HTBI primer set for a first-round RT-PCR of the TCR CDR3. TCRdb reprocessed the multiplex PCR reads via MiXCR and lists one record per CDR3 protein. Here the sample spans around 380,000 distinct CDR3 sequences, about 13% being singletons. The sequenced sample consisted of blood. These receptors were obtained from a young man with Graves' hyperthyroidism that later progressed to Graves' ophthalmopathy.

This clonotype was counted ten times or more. CDR3 amino acids: CASSGQDYEQYF. As DNA, the CDR3 is TGTGCCAGCAGTGGTCAGGACTACGAGCAGTACTTC. The chain couples TRBV2 to TRBJ2-7; no clear D. The CDR3 is made up of 12 amino acids. V lost 4 bases and J lost 3, with 7 bases in between. Per the germline V gene, CDR1 is SNHLY and CDR2 is FYNNEI.

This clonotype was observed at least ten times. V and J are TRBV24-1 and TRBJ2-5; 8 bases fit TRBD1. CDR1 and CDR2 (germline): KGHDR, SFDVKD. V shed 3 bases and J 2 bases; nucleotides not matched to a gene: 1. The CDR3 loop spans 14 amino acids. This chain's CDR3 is CATSDGDRQETQYF. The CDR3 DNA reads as TGTGCCACCAGTGATGGGGACAGGCAAGAGACCCAGTACTTC.

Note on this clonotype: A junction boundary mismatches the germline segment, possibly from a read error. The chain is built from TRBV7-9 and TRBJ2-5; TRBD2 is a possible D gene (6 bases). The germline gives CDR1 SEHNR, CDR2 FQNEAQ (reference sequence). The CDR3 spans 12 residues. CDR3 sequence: CTSRSDDPPGDF. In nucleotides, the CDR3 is TGTACCAGCAGGTCGGACGATCCCCCGGGGGACTTC.

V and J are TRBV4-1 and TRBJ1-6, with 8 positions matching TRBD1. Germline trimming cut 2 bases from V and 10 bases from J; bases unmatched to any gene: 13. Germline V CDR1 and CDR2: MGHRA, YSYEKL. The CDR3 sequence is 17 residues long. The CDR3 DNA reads TGCGCCAGCAGCCAAAGGGAGGTGAGACAGGGGACCTCACCCCTCCACTTT. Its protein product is CASSQREVRQGTSPLHF.

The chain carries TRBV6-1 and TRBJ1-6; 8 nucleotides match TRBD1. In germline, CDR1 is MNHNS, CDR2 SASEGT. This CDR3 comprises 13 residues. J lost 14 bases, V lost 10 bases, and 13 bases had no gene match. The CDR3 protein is CAIFRTGSSALHF. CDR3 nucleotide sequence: TGTGCCATCTTCCGGACAGGGTCTTCGGCCCTCCACTTT.

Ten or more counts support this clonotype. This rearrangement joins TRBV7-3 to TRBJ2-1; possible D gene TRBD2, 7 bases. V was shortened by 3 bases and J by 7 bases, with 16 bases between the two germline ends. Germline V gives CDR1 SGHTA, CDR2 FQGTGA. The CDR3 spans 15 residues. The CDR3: CASSLRGGGRNEQFF. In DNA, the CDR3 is TGTGCCAGCAGCTTGAGGGGGGGGGGCCGGAATGAGCAGTTCTTC. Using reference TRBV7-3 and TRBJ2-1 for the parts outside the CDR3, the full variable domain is GAGVSQTPSNKVTEKGKYVELRCDPISGHTALYWYRQSLGQGPEFLIYFQGTGAADDSGLPNDRFFAVRPEGSVSTLKIQRTERGDSAVYLCASSLRGGGRNEQFFGPGTRLTVL.

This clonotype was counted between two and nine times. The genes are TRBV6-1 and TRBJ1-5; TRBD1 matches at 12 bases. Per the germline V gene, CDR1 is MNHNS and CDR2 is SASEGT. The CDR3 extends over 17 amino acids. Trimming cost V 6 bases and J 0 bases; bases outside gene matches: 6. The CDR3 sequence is CASRGTGGWYSNQPQHF. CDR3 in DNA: TGTGCCAGCAGGGGGACAGGGGGCTGGTATAGCAATCAGCCCCAGCATTTT.

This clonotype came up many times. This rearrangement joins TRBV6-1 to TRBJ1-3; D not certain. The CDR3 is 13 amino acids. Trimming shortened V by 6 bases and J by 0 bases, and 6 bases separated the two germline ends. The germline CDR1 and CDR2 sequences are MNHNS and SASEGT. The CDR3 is CASRQNSGNTIYF. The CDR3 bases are TGTGCCAGCAGGCAGAACTCTGGAAACACCATATATTTT.

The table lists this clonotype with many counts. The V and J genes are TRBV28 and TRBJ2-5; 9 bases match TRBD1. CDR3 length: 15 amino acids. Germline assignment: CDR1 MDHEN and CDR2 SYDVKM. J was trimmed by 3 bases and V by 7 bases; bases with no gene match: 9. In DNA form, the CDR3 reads TGTGCCAGCACCCCGATACAGGGGGCGAAAGAGACCCAGTACTTC. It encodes CASTPIQGAKETQYF.

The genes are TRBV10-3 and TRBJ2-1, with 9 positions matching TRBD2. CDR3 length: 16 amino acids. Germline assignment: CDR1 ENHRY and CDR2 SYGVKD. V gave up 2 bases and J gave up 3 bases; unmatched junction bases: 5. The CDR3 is CAISEEAGGIYNEQFF. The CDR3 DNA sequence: TGTGCCATCAGTGAGGAAGCGGGGGGAATCTACAATGAGCAGTTCTTC.

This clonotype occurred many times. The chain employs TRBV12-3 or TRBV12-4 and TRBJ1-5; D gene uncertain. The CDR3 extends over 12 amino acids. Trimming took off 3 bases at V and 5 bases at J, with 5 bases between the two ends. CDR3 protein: CASSFGDQPQHF. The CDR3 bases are TGTGCCAGCAGTTTTGGGGATCAGCCCCAGCATTTT.

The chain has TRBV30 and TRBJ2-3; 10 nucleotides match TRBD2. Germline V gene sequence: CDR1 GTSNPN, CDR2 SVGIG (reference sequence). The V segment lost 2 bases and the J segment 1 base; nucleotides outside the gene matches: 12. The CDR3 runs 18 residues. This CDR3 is CAWSRVAGGRIGTDTQYF. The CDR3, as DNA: TGTGCCTGGAGTAGGGTAGCGGGGGGCCGGATCGGCACAGATACGCAGTATTTT.

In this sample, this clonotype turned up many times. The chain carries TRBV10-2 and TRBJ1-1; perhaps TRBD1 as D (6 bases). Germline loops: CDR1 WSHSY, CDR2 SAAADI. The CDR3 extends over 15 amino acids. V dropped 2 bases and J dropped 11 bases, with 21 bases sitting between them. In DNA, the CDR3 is TGCGCCAGCAGTGAGGGTATGTGGGGGGCAGGTCAGGCTTTCTTT. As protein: CASSEGMWGAGQAFF.

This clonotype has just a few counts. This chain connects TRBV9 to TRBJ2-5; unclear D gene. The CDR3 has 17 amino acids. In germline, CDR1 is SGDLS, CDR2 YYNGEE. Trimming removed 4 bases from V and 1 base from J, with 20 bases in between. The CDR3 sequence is CASSPAALGITQETQYF. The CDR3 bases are TGTGCCAGCAGCCCGGCCGCCCTGGGCATCACCCAAGAGACCCAGTACTTC.

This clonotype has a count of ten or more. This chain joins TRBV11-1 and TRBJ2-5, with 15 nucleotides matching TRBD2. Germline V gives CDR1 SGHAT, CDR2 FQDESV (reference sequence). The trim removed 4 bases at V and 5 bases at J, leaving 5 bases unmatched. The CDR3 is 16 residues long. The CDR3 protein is CASSSGLAGGLETQYF. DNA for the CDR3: TGTGCCAGCAGCTCTGGACTAGCGGGGGGGCTGGAGACCCAGTACTTC.

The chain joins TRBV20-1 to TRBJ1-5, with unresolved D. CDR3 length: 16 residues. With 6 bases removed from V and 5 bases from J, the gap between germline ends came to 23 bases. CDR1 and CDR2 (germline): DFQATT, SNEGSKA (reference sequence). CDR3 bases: TGCAGTGCAGCAGGTCTGGGGTTTAGTCGAGATCAGCCCCAGCATTTT. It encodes CSAAGLGFSRDQPQHF.

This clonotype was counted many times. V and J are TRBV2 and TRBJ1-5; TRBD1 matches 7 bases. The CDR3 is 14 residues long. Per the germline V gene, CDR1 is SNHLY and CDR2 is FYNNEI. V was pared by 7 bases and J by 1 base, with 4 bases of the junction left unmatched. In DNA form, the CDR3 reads TGTGCCAGCACCAAGGACAGGAGCAATCAGCCCCAGCATTTT. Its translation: CASTKDRSNQPQHF. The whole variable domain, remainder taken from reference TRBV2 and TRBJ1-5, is EPEVTQTPSHQVTQMGQEVILRCVPISNHLYFYWYRQILGQKVEFLVSFYNNEISEKSEIFDDQFSVERPDGSNFTLKIRSTKLEDSAMYFCASTKDRSNQPQHFGDGTRLSIL.

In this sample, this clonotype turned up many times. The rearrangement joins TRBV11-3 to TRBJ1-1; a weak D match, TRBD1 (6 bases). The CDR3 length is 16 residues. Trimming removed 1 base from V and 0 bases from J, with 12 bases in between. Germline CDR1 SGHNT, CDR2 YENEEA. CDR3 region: CASSLGTELMNTEAFF. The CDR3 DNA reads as TGTGCCAGCAGCTTAGGGACAGAATTAATGAACACTGAAGCTTTCTTT.

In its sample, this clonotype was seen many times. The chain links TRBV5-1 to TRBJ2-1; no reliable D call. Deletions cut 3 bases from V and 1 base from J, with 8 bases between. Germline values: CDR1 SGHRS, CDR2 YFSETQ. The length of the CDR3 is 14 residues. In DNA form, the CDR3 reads TGCGCCAGCAGCTACGGTGGTTCCTACAATGAGCAGTTCTTC. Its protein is CASSYGGSYNEQFF.

The CDR3 loop is CASSLDGPLSGNTIYF. As DNA, the CDR3 is TGTGCCAGCAGCTTAGACGGTCCCCTCTCTGGAAACACCATATATTTT. The rearrangement joins TRBV7-2 to TRBJ1-3; D unclear. The CDR3 has 16 amino acids. The V end was cut by 1 base, the J end by 0 bases, with 10 bases between. Germline V gene lookup returns CDR1 SGHTA and CDR2 FQGNSA.

The DNA for the CDR3 is TGTGCCAGCAGCCAAGATGGGTTCCCGGGACTAGCGGGGATAACGACCGGGGAGCTGTTTTTT. Amino acids: CASSQDGFPGLAGITTGELFF. This chain uses TRBV3-1 with TRBJ2-2, with 13 bases identical to TRBD2. The CDR3 has 21 amino acids. V was pared by 0 bases and J by 5 bases, with 15 bases of the junction left unmatched. Germline V gene data show CDR1 as LGHDT and CDR2 as YNNKEL (reference sequence).

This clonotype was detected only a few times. The CDR3 nucleotides read TGCGCCAGCAGTAGGACCGGGGTACAAGAGACCCAGTACTTC. It codes for CASSRTGVQETQYF. The gene calls are TRBV5-1 and TRBJ2-5, with D maybe TRBD2 (5 bases). CDR1 and CDR2 from the germline V gene are SGHRS and YFSETQ. The CDR3 consists of 14 residues. Trimming removed 5 bases from V and 2 bases from J, with 13 bases in between.

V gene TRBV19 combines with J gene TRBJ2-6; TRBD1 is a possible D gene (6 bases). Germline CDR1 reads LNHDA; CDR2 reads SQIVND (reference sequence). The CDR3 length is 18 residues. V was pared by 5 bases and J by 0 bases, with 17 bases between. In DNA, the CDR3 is TGTGCCAGTAGTTCTTTGGACAGAGCCGTCTCTGGGGCCAACGTCCTGACTTTC. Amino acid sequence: CASSSLDRAVSGANVLTF.

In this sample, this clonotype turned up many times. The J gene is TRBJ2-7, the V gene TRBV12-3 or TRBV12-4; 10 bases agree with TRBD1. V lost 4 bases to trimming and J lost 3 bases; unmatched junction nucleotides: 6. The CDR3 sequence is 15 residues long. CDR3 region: CASSSGTGVDYEQYF. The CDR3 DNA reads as TGTGCCAGCAGTTCCGGGACAGGGGTGGACTACGAGCAGTACTTC.

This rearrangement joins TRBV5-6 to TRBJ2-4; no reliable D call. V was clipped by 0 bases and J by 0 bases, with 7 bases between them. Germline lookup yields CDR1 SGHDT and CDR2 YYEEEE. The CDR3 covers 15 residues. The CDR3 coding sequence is TGTGCCAGCAGCTTGGTCCGGGTAGCCAAAAACATTCAGTACTTC. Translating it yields CASSLVRVAKNIQYF.

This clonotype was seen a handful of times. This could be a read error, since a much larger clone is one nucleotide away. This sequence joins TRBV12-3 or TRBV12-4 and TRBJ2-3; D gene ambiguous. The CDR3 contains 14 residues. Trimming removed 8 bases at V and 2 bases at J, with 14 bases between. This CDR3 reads CASAWVANTDTQYF. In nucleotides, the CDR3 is TGTGCCAGCGCCTGGGTAGCCAACACAGATACGCAGTATTTT.

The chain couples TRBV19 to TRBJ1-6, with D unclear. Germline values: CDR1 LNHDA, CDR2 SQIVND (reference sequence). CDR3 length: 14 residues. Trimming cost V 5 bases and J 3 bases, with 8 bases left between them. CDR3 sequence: CASSEGFYNSPLHF. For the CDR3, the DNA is TGTGCCAGTAGTGAAGGCTTCTATAATTCACCCCTCCACTTT.

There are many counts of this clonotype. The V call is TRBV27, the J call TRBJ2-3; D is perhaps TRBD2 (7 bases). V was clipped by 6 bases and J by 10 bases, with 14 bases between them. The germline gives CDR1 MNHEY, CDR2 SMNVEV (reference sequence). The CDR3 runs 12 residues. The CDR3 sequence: CASRRRGGSQYF. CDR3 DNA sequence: TGTGCCAGCAGGAGAAGGGGGGGCTCGCAGTATTTT.

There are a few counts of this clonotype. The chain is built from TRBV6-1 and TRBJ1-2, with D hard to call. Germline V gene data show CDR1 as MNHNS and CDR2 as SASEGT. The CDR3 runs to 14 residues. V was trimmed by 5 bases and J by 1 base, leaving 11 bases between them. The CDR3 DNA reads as TGTGCCAGCAGTCGCTCCAATGATAACTATGGCTACACCTTC. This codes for CASSRSNDNYGYTF.

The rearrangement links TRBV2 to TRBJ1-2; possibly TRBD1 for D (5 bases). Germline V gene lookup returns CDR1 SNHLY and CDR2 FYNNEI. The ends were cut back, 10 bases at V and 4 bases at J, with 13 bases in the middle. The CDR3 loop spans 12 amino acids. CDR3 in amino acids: CATWDGAYGYTF. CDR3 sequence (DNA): TGTGCCACCTGGGACGGAGCCTATGGCTACACCTTC.

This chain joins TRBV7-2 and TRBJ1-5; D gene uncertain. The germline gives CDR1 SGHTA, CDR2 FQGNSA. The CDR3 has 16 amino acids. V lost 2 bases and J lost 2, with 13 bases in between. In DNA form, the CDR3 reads TGTGCCAGCAGCTTAACCCTAGGAGCGGGCAATCAGCCCCAGCATTTT. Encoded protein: CASSLTLGAGNQPQHF.